The rows below give T cell receptor beta chains drawn from one sample of a study of neurological immune-mediated disorders. Each CDR3 protein gets one entry after TCRdb re-called the 5' RACE reads with MiXCR. The table records 60,000 to 70,000 distinct CDR3 sequences, roughly 4.9% of them present only once. Sequencing was done on a sample of PBMCs. The receptors stem from a human donor with multiple sclerosis. The donor label of this sample is uncertain. CDR3s include the opening cysteine and the closing phenylalanine or tryptophan. A D gene is named only where the DNA matches it firmly. Part of the rows lack a size; the others show once, few, many or a class for expanded clones.

>TRBV4-1|TRBD1|TRBJ1-1|many
CASSLTGTGHTEAFF
TGCGCCAGCAGCCTTACCGGGACAGGGCACACTGAAGCTTTCTTT
>TRBV7-7|TRBD1|TRBJ1-1|few
CASSPTGQGTEAFF
TGTGCCAGCAGCCCGACGGGACAGGGCACTGAAGCTTTCTTT
>TRBV5-1|.|TRBJ1-4|.
CASSFYICSASVGTTNEKLFF
.
>TRBV7-2|TRBD1|TRBJ1-2|many
CASTLDRRYGYTF
TGTGCCAGCACCCTGGACAGGCGCTATGGCTACACCTTC
>TRBV18|.|TRBJ2-7|many
CASSPRPYEQYF
TGTGCCAGCTCACCACGACCCTACGAGCAGTACTTC
>TRBV24-1|TRBD2|TRBJ2-1|many
CATSDWGSGAHNEQFF
TGTGCCACCAGTGATTGGGGTAGCGGGGCCCACAATGAGCAGTTCTTC
>TRBV12-5|.|TRBJ1-2|many
CASGFEVRYGYTF
TGTGCTAGTGGTTTCGAGGTCCGGTATGGCTACACCTTC
>TRBV4-1|TRBD2|TRBJ2-3|few
CASSLLRTSDVPDTQYF
TGCGCCAGCAGCCTTCTTAGGACTAGCGACGTCCCAGATACGCAGTATTTT
>TRBV29-1|TRBD1|TRBJ1-1|many
CSASGEGAREGTEAFF
TGCAGCGCGTCCGGGGAGGGGGCGCGAGAGGGAACTGAAGCTTTCTTT
>TRBV25-1|.|TRBJ1-1|many
CASSIRGNTEAFF
TGTGCCAGCAGTATCAGGGGAAACACTGAAGCTTTCTTT
>TRBV20-1|TRBD1|TRBJ1-2|many
CSARVRFSDRGGYTF
TGCAGTGCTAGAGTGAGATTTTCGGACAGGGGAGGCTACACCTTC
>TRBV5-1|.|TRBJ2-5|many
CASSLGSNQETQYF
TGCGCCAGCAGCTTGGGATCAAACCAAGAGACCCAGTACTTC
>TRBV7-6|.|TRBJ1-1|many
CASSFGGASTEAFF
TGTGCCAGCAGCTTCGGGGGGGCGAGCACTGAAGCTTTCTTT
>TRBV7-6|.|TRBJ2-7|many
CASSRDAIYEQYF
TGTGCCAGCAGCCGCGACGCGATCTACGAGCAGTACTTC
>TRBV20-1|TRBD1|TRBJ2-3|many
CSAIRAFGQGRDTQYF
TGCAGTGCTATAAGAGCTTTCGGACAGGGGAGAGATACGCAGTATTTT
>TRBV5-1|TRBD1|TRBJ1-4|many
CASSSGTGGGEKLFF
TGCGCCAGCAGCTCCGGGACAGGGGGAGGCGAAAAACTGTTTTTT
>TRBV25-1|.|TRBJ2-3|many
CASSADQYF
TGTGCCAGCAGTGCGGACCAGTATTTT
>TRBV6-6|TRBD2|TRBJ2-5|once
CASTTGGLPGETQYF
TGTGCCAGCACCACGGGAGGGCTCCCGGGGGAGACCCAGTACTTC
>TRBV3-1|.|TRBJ2-3|many
CASSQGGLGDTQYF
TGTGCCAGCAGCCAAGGGGGCTTAGGAGATACGCAGTATTTT
>TRBV3-1|.|TRBJ1-5|many
CASSQATGGAQPQHF
TGTGCCAGCAGCCAAGCAACGGGCGGGGCGCAGCCCCAGCATTTT
>TRBV5-1|.|TRBJ2-5|many
CASFPGPEETQYF
TGCGCCAGCTTCCCCGGGCCAGAAGAGACCCAGTACTTC
>TRBV15|.|TRBJ2-4|.
CATSRGTGPQYF
TGTGCCACCAGCAGAGGAACCGGACCTCAGTACTTC
>TRBV5-1|.|TRBJ2-7|many
CASGRTVSSYEQYF
TGCGCCAGCGGCAGGACGGTGAGCTCCTACGAGCAGTACTTC